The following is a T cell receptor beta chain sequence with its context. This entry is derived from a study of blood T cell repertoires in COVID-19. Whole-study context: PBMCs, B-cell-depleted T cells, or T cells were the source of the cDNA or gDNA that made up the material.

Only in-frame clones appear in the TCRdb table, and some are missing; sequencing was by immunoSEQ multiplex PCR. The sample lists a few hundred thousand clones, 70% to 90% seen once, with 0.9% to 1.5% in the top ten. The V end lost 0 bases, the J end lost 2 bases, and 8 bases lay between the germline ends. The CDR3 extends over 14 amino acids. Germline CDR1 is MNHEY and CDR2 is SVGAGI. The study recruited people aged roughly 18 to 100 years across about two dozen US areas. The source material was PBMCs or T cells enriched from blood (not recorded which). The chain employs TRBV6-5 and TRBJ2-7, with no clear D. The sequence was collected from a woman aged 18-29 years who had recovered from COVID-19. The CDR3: CASSYSGVAYEQYF. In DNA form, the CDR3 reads TGTGCCAGCAGTTACTCGGGCGTCGCCTACGAGCAGTACTTC.